The entry below gives a single T cell receptor (beta chain) sequence along with its context. The antigen remains unidentified. The CDR3 contains 14 residues. V lost 0 bases to trimming and J lost 0 bases, with 3 bases between them. Germline V CDR1 and CDR2: MNHEY, SVGAGI. This record belongs to a study of post-analysis software for immune sequencing data. Study-wide points: Higher frequency in patients than in controls was seen for roughly five TRBV segments, with TRBV5-6, TRBV5-1 and TRBV20-1 among them.

The library was made from cDNA and included unique molecular identifiers. MiXCR was run by TCRdb on the PCR reads, yielding one entry per CDR3 protein. The table records about 460,000 distinct CDR3 sequences, 40% to 55% of them present only once. This receptor was identified in a girl aged 10-17 years with multiple sclerosis. The chain combines TRBV6-5 with TRBJ2-1; D unclear. Material for sequencing was blood. CDR3 sequence: CASSYSDSYNEQFF. The CDR3 DNA is TGTGCCAGCAGTTACTCCGACTCCTACAATGAGCAGTTCTTC.